These T cell receptor beta chains were read from a single sample in a study of radiotherapy plus CTLA-4 blockade in lung cancer. The assay was immunoSEQ multiplex PCR, and TCRdb's table has in-frame clones only and misses some. The table has 75,000 to 100,000 clones, under 85% seen once; the top ten hold 2.5% to 3.5%. The material was peripheral blood, obtained from a patient treated with radiotherapy plus ipilimumab. The receptors stem from a human donor with non-small cell lung cancer who had a partial response to radiotherapy plus ipilimumab. Some clones in this sample may be carry-over from other donors' samples. Each CDR3 is given with its conserved first and last residue. A D gene is named only where the DNA matches it firmly. A clone size is listed for some rows: how often the clone was seen (once, few, many), or a class if it is expanded.

>TRBD2|TRBV6-5|TRBJ2-3|.
CASGKRGGKDTQYF
TGTGCCAGCGGAAAGCGGGGGGGTAAAGATACGCAGTATTTT
>TRBD2|TRBV7-9|TRBJ2-1|few
CASSPGLAGVYYNEQFF
TGTGCCAGCAGCCCTGGACTAGCGGGAGTCTACTACAATGAGCAGTTCTTC
>.|TRBV7-9|TRBJ1-1|.
CASSPRGRENTEAFF
TGTGCCAGCAGCCCACGGGGTCGGGAGAACACTGAAGCTTTCTTT
>TRBD2|TRBV5-1|TRBJ2-7|.
CASSLAGTSSYEQYF
TGCGCCAGCAGCTTGGCCGGGACTAGCAGCTACGAGCAGTACTTC
>TRBD2|TRBV5-4|TRBJ2-3|.
CASSPGLAADTQYF
TGTGCCAGCAGCCCGGGACTAGCAGCAGATACGCAGTATTTT
>.|TRBV28|TRBJ1-5|.
CASSPVGGPQPQHF
TGTGCCAGCAGCCCAGTCGGCGGCCCTCAGCCCCAGCATTTT
>TRBD1|TRBV9|TRBJ1-3|.
CASSATGGDRGNTIYF
TGTGCCAGCAGCGCGACAGGGGGAGACCGCGGAAACACCATATATTTT
>.|TRBV5-4|TRBJ2-4|.
CASSLDVLAKNIQYF
TGTGCCAGCAGCCTGGACGTACTAGCCAAAAACATTCAGTACTTC
>.|TRBV27|TRBJ1-1|.
CASSWGGASTEAFF
TGTGCCAGCAGTTGGGGGGGGGCGAGCACTGAAGCTTTCTTT
>TRBD2|TRBV2|TRBJ2-3|.
CASGPGLETDTQYF
TGTGCCAGCGGGCCGGGACTAGAAACAGATACGCAGTATTTT
>TRBD1|TRBV28|TRBJ1-2|.
CASRWTGVDYGYTF
TGTGCCAGCAGATGGACAGGGGTTGACTATGGCTACACCTTC
>.|TRBV28|TRBJ1-4|.
CASSLLQGQKLFF
TGTGCCAGCAGTTTATTACAGGGACAAAAACTGTTTTTT
>.|TRBV4-2|TRBJ2-1|.
CASSQDKNYGNEQFF
TGTGCCAGCAGCCAAGATAAGAACTATGGGAATGAGCAGTTCTTC
>TRBD1|TRBV7-9|TRBJ1-2|.
CASSATGGYGYTF
TGTGCCAGCAGCGCCACAGGGGGCTATGGCTACACCTTC
>TRBD2|TRBV28|TRBJ2-2|.
CASSLSGLAGDTGELFF
TGTGCCAGCAGTTTATCCGGACTAGCGGGAGATACCGGGGAGCTGTTTTTT
>TRBD2|TRBV7-2|TRBJ2-2|.
CASSGQLAGTGELFF
TGTGCCAGCAGCGGACAACTAGCGGGGACCGGGGAGCTGTTTTTT
>TRBD2|TRBV5-1|TRBJ2-3|.
CASSLAISGGSTDTQYF
TGCGCCAGCAGCTTGGCGATTAGCGGGGGGAGCACAGATACGCAGTATTTT
>TRBD2|TRBV11-3|TRBJ2-1|.
CASSLGLAGVLYNEQFF
TGTGCCAGCAGCCTTGGACTAGCGGGGGTTCTCTACAATGAGCAGTTCTTC
>TRBD1|TRBV5-4|TRBJ1-2|.
CASSVDRGNYGYTF
TGTGCCAGCAGCGTCGACAGGGGGAACTATGGCTACACCTTC
>TRBD2|TRBV19|TRBJ2-1|few
CASKLGTSGSINEQFF
TGTGCCAGTAAATTGGGTACTAGCGGGAGTATCAATGAGCAGTTCTTC
>TRBD1|TRBV6-4|TRBJ2-3|.
CASSLIRGDTQYF
TGTGCCAGCAGTCTCATCAGGGGGGATACGCAGTATTTT
>.|TRBV7-8|TRBJ2-1|.
CASSSRSIGNEQFF
TGTGCCAGCAGCTCCAGGTCTATTGGAAATGAGCAGTTCTTC
>.|TRBV9|TRBJ2-1|.
CASGRGGGGYNEQFF
TGTGCCAGCGGTAGGGGAGGGGGGGGGTACAATGAGCAGTTCTTC
>.|TRBV6-1|TRBJ1-4|.
CASETGGDEKLFF
TGTGCCAGCGAGACAGGTGGGGATGAAAAACTGTTTTTT
>.|TRBV28|TRBJ1-4|few
CASSPAGDEKLFF
TGTGCCAGCAGCCCAGCAGGGGATGAAAAACTGTTTTTT
>TRBD1|TRBV11-2|TRBJ2-2|.
CASSDLRQGLVNTGELFF
TGTGCCAGCAGCGATCTAAGACAGGGTTTAGTAAACACCGGGGAGCTGTTTTTT
>TRBD2|TRBV7-2|TRBJ2-6|.
CASSTSGGISGANVLTF
TGTGCCAGCAGCACAAGCGGGGGGATCTCTGGGGCCAACGTCCTGACTTTC
>TRBD2|TRBV5-4|TRBJ2-1|once
CASSSGLVGYNEQFF
TGTGCCAGCAGCTCGGGACTAGTCGGCTACAATGAGCAGTTCTTC
>TRBD2|TRBV6-6|TRBJ2-7|.
CASSYGRGGSNEQYF
TGTGCCAGCAGTTACGGGCGGGGGGGCTCCAACGAGCAGTACTTC
>.|TRBV18|TRBJ2-3|.
CASSANKNTDTQYF
TGTGCCAGCTCCGCGAATAAAAACACAGATACGCAGTATTTT
>.|TRBV30|TRBJ1-4|.
CAWSTGGNNEKLFF
TGTGCCTGGAGTACAGGTGGGAATAATGAAAAACTGTTTTTT
>TRBD2|TRBV30|TRBJ2-5|.
CAWRVAGVTQYF
TGTGCCTGGAGGGTAGCGGGGGTGACCCAGTACTTC
>.|TRBV2|TRBJ2-2|.
CASRNSYRTGELFF
TGTGCCAGCAGAAACTCTTACCGCACCGGGGAGCTGTTTTTT
>.|TRBV11-2|TRBJ2-7|.
CASSLYREYEQYF
TGTGCCAGCAGCTTATACAGGGAGTACGAGCAGTACTTC
>TRBD1|TRBV7-9|TRBJ1-2|.
CASSETGFYGYTF
TGTGCCAGCAGCGAGACAGGGTTTTATGGCTACACCTTC
>.|TRBV6-1|TRBJ2-2|few
CASSPFDTGFGELFF
TGTGCCAGCAGTCCCTTTGACACAGGGTTCGGGGAGCTGTTTTTT
>.|TRBV7-9|TRBJ2-3|.
CASSPDYTDTQYF
TGTGCCAGCAGCCCGGACTACACAGATACGCAGTATTTT
>TRBD2|TRBV15|TRBJ2-1|once
CATSDHNSGGAYNEQFF
TGTGCCACCAGCGACCATAACAGCGGGGGGGCGTACAATGAGCAGTTCTTC
>TRBD2|TRBV28|TRBJ2-1|.
CASSFLLAGRNEQFF
TGTGCCAGCAGTTTCCTACTAGCGGGAAGGAATGAGCAGTTCTTC
>.|TRBV28|TRBJ1-6|.
CASTLLEGSNNSPLHF
TGTGCCAGCACTCTGCTCGAGGGTTCCAATAATTCACCCCTCCACTTT
>.|TRBV28|TRBJ1-2|.
CASRPDHGYTF
TGTGCCAGCAGGCCAGATCATGGCTACACCTTC
>.|TRBV11-2|TRBJ2-1|once
CASSFTGLTYNEQFF
TGTGCCAGCAGCTTTACAGGGTTGACGTACAATGAGCAGTTCTTC
>.|TRBV7-3|TRBJ2-6|.
CASSYSSGANVLTF
TGTGCCAGCAGCTATAGCTCTGGGGCCAACGTCCTGACTTTC
>TRBD1|TRBV28|TRBJ2-7|.
CASSYRQGPYEQYF
TGTGCCAGCAGTTACAGACAGGGGCCCTACGAGCAGTACTTC
>.|TRBV11-3|TRBJ2-1|.
CASSLVGLYAGMSSYNEQFF
TGTGCCAGCAGCTTAGTGGGTCTGTATGCAGGTATGAGCTCCTACAATGAGCAGTTCTTC
>TRBD1|TRBV28|TRBJ2-7|few
CASSETGTGPYEQYF
TGTGCCAGCAGCGAGACCGGGACAGGACCCTACGAGCAGTACTTC
>TRBD1|TRBV28|TRBJ1-6|many
CASSSYWTGAYNSPLHF
TGTGCCAGCAGTTCTTATTGGACAGGAGCCTATAATTCACCCCTCCACTTT
>.|TRBV4-3|TRBJ2-1|.
CASSQDSQVLSNEQFF
TGCGCCAGCAGCCAAGATTCCCAGGTACTCTCCAATGAGCAGTTCTTC
>.|TRBV28|TRBJ2-1|.
CASSTVLGYNEQFF
TGTGCCAGCAGTACCGTCCTAGGATACAATGAGCAGTTCTTC
>.|TRBV29-1|TRBJ1-2|.
CSVLGAVNSYGYTF
TGCAGCGTTTTAGGGGCGGTGAACTCTTATGGCTACACCTTC
>.|TRBV27|TRBJ2-7|.
CASSFHGQAGEQYF
TGTGCCAGCAGTTTCCACGGACAGGCGGGGGAGCAGTACTTC